The 22 T cell receptor beta chains below were found in one sample sequenced in a study of type 1 and type 2 diabetes patients. Genomic DNA was the PCR template. The TCR beta CDR3 region was amplified using 30 forward and 13 reverse primers. TCRdb itself ran the multiplex PCR reads through MiXCR, one entry per CDR3 protein. Here the sample spans fewer than 300,000 distinct CDR3 sequences, around 47% being singletons. Specimen: peripheral blood mononuclear cells (PBMCs). These receptors were obtained from a young man with type 2 diabetes.

The CDR3 nucleotides read TGTGCCAGCAGCCCTGAAGGACAGGGGAACACTGAAGCTTTCTTT. Amino acids: CASSPEGQGNTEAFF. The chain joins TRBV7-3 to TRBJ1-1; 8 positions agree with TRBD1. Germline V gene lookup returns CDR1 SGHTA and CDR2 FQGTGA. Unmatched junction bases numbered 6, after V lost 5 bases and J lost 1 base. The length of the CDR3 is 15 residues. The full variable domain, with the rest looked up from reference TRBV7-3 and TRBJ1-1, is GAGVSQTPSNKVTEKGKYVELRCDPISGHTALYWYRQSLGQGPEFLIYFQGTGAADDSGLPNDRFFAVRPEGSVSTLKIQRTERGDSAVYLCASSPEGQGNTEAFFGQGTRLTVV.

A few counts support this clonotype. This chain connects TRBV2 to TRBJ1-5; no clear D. V was clipped by 1 base and J by 7 bases, with 11 bases between them. Germline loops: CDR1 SNHLY, CDR2 FYNNEI. The CDR3 contains 14 residues. The CDR3 DNA sequence: TGTGCCAGCAGTGAAGTTAAGAGGCAGCAGCCCCAGCATTTT. Amino acid sequence: CASSEVKRQQPQHF.

The rearrangement uses TRBV30 and TRBJ1-2; no clear D. The CDR3 is 13 residues long. Trimming removed 1 base at V and 8 bases at J, with 14 bases between. Germline V gene data show CDR1 as GTSNPN and CDR2 as SVGIG (reference sequence). The CDR3 reads CAWSGDPRRGYTF. The CDR3 nucleotides are TGTGCCTGGAGTGGGGATCCCCGGCGGGGCTACACCTTC.

In this sample, this clonotype turned up once. The rearrangement uses TRBV6-1 and TRBJ2-2; no clear D. V was trimmed by 6 bases and J by 8 bases, leaving 7 bases between them. Germline assignment: CDR1 MNHNS and CDR2 SASEGT. The CDR3 is 11 amino acids. This CDR3 is CASRLRGELFF. CDR3 DNA sequence: TGTGCCAGCAGGCTCCGGGGGGAGCTGTTTTTT.

CDR3 sequence reads: CSARASNEQFF. The CDR3 DNA reads TGCAGTGCTAGAGCGAGCAATGAGCAGTTCTTC. The chain joins TRBV20-1 to TRBJ2-5; D remains unclear. The assigned J gene may be wrong: the sequence end matches TRBJ2-1 better. The CDR3 contains 11 residues. CDR1 DFQATT and CDR2 SNEGSKA come from the germline V gene (reference sequence).

The J gene is TRBJ1-5, the V gene TRBV19; D uncertain. Per the germline V gene, CDR1 is LNHDA and CDR2 is SQIVND (reference sequence). The CDR3 totals 13 residues. Trimming took off 0 bases at V and 6 bases at J, with 6 bases between the two ends. CDR3 DNA: TGTGCCAGTAGTATAGAGGTGAGTCAGCCCCAGCATTTT. Translating gives CASSIEVSQPQHF.

This clonotype was seen a few times. The chain couples TRBV30 to TRBJ2-1, with 7 bases matching TRBD1. V lost 3 bases and J lost 5; bases outside the gene matches: 13. The CDR3 totals 16 residues. The germline V gene encodes CDR1 GTSNPN and CDR2 SVGIG (reference sequence). This CDR3 reads CAWRNRQGESDNEQFF. The CDR3, as DNA: TGTGCCTGGAGAAACCGTCAGGGGGAATCGGACAATGAGCAGTTCTTC.

This clonotype was recorded a few times. The chain links TRBV27 to TRBJ2-7; possibly TRBD1 for D (5 bases). CDR1 is MNHEY and CDR2 is SMNVEV in the germline V gene (reference sequence). Between the trimmed V and J ends, which lost 4 bases and 2 bases, there was a span of 18 bases. The CDR3 loop spans 16 amino acids. In DNA form, the CDR3 reads TGTGCCAGCAGTTACGGATCAGGGTATTCTCCCTACGAGCAGTACTTC. Protein product: CASSYGSGYSPYEQYF.

The chain recombines TRBV12-3 or TRBV12-4 with TRBJ2-3, with TRBD2 matching over 7 bases. CDR3 length: 14 amino acids. Trimming at V came to 6 bases and at J to 6 bases, leaving 9 bases not matched to a gene. The CDR3 loop reads CASSRMGRGDTQYF. CDR3 nucleotides: TGTGCCAGCAGCCGTATGGGGCGGGGGGATACGCAGTATTTT.

This clonotype was recorded once. This chain joins TRBV29-1 and TRBJ1-1; a possible D gene is TRBD1 (6 bases). The CDR3 length is 12 residues. Germline loops: CDR1 SQVTM, CDR2 ANQGSEA. The ends were cut back, 6 bases at V and 8 bases at J, with 16 bases in the middle. In DNA form, the CDR3 reads TGCAGCGTCCTAAACACCGGGACAGAAGCTTTCTTT. It translates to CSVLNTGTEAFF.

There are a few counts of this clonotype. This chain joins TRBV7-2 and TRBJ2-3; maybe TRBD2 (6 bases). CDR1 is SGHTA and CDR2 is FQGNSA in the germline V gene. CDR3 size: 15 residues. CDR3 DNA: TGTGCGCATCCCACCGGGGGATCTACTACAGATACGCAGTATTTT. It encodes CAHPTGGSTTDTQYF.

This clonotype came up once. J is TRBJ1-4 and V is TRBV28, with a weak D call TRBD1 (6 bases). Germline V gene lookup returns CDR1 MDHEN and CDR2 SYDVKM. The CDR3 has 15 residues. The ends were cut back, 1 base at V and 2 bases at J, with 8 bases in the middle. The CDR3 protein is CASSLFQGTNEKLFF. The CDR3 nucleotides are TGTGCCAGCAGTTTATTTCAGGGGACTAATGAAAAACTGTTTTTT.

The V call is TRBV6-5, the J call TRBJ1-2; a possible D gene is TRBD1 (6 bases). Germline V CDR1 and CDR2: MNHEY, SVGAGI. Trimming took 0 bases from V and 4 from J, leaving 12 bases between them. The CDR3 contains 15 residues. CDR3 protein: CASSYSITGTYGYTF. The CDR3, as DNA: TGTGCCAGCAGTTACTCAATTACAGGGACCTATGGCTACACCTTC.

In its sample, this clonotype was seen a few times. The chain uses TRBV20-1 and TRBJ2-3, with 9 nucleotides matching TRBD1. The CDR3 is made up of 13 amino acids. From germline, CDR1 is DFQATT and CDR2 SNEGSKA (reference sequence). The ends lost 6 bases at V and 1 base at J; junction bases unmatched: 2. The CDR3 sequence is CSARQGGTDTQYF. CDR3 DNA: TGCAGTGCCCGACAGGGGGGCACAGATACGCAGTATTTT.

The chain carries TRBV20-1 and TRBJ1-1; no reliable D call. Trimming cost V 0 bases and J 1 base, with 12 bases left between them. Looked up from germline, CDR1 is DFQATT and CDR2 is SNEGSKA (reference sequence). The CDR3 contains 15 residues. The CDR3 reads CSARDVQERNTEAFF. The CDR3 DNA is TGCAGTGCTAGAGATGTCCAGGAACGGAACACTGAAGCTTTCTTT.

The rearrangement links TRBV28 to TRBJ1-5; D might be TRBD1 (5 bases). The V end lost 7 bases, the J end lost 7 bases, and 20 bases lay between the germline ends. Germline assignment: CDR1 MDHEN and CDR2 SYDVKM. The CDR3 consists of 15 residues. The CDR3 spells CASTHPRQGWQPQHF. The CDR3 region has the DNA TGTGCCAGCACCCATCCCCGGCAGGGATGGCAGCCCCAGCATTTT.

This clonotype has just a few counts. V and J are TRBV20-1 and TRBJ2-1; a weak D match, TRBD2 (5 bases). The CDR3 spans 15 residues. The germline V and J ends were trimmed by 1 base and 3 bases, with 13 bases remaining between them. Germline CDR1 reads DFQATT; CDR2 reads SNEGSKA (reference sequence). CDR3 protein: CSARVGERDYNEQFF. In DNA form, the CDR3 reads TGCAGTGCTAGAGTAGGAGAACGGGACTACAATGAGCAGTTCTTC.

The chain combines TRBV6-1 with TRBJ1-5; D might be TRBD1 (5 bases). With 4 bases removed from V and 5 bases from J, the gap between germline ends came to 9 bases. The CDR3 contains 13 residues. Germline assignment: CDR1 MNHNS and CDR2 SASEGT. CDR3 loop: CASSVFRDQPQHF. The CDR3 nucleotides read TGTGCCAGCAGTGTGTTCAGGGATCAGCCCCAGCATTTT.

The DNA for the CDR3 is TGTGCCAGCAGCCCCAGTAGGGGAGGGGGCCAGAGGAACGAGCAGTACTTC. It specifies CASSPSRGGGQRNEQYF. The rearrangement joins TRBV2 to TRBJ2-7, with D perhaps being TRBD1 or TRBD2 (7 bases each). The V gene lost 6 bases and the J gene lost 5 bases, with 26 bases spanning the gap. The germline gives CDR1 SNHLY, CDR2 FYNNEI. There are 17 residues in the CDR3.

The V gene is TRBV15, the J gene TRBJ2-5; 12 positions match TRBD2. Germline V CDR1 and CDR2: LNHNV, YYDKDF (reference sequence). The CDR3 is 18 amino acids. V shed 4 bases, J shed 4 bases, and the junction held 13 bases outside the gene matches. The CDR3 DNA reads as TGTGCCACCAGCAATAGACTAGCGGGAGCTGGAGTTGGAGAGACCCAGTACTTC. Its translation is CATSNRLAGAGVGETQYF.

Here the CDR3 reads CASSLYAYYGYTF. The CDR3 nucleotides read TGTGCCAGCAGCTTATATGCGTACTATGGCTACACCTTC. The chain carries TRBV7-9 and TRBJ1-2; D unclear. This CDR3 is built from 13 residues. The V gene lost 2 bases and the J gene lost 3 bases, with 7 bases spanning the gap. Germline values: CDR1 SEHNR, CDR2 FQNEAQ (reference sequence). Complete variable domain (other parts from reference TRBV7-9 and TRBJ1-2): DTGVSQNPRHKITKRGQNVTFRCDPISEHNRLYWYRQTLGQGPEFLTYFQNEAQLEKSRLLSDRFSAERPKGSFSTLEIQRTEQGDSAMYLCASSLYAYYGYTFGSGTRLTVV.

The V and J genes are TRBV20-1 and TRBJ2-7; TRBD2 agrees at 7 bases. V was pared by 4 bases and J by 4 bases, with 10 bases of the junction left unmatched. The length of the CDR3 is 14 residues. Germline V lookup: CDR1 DFQATT, CDR2 SNEGSKA (reference sequence). The CDR3 DNA reads as TGCAGTGCTACGTTCCCGGGGGGACGATACGAGCAGTACTTC. This translates into CSATFPGGRYEQYF.